Listed below are T cell receptor beta chains from one sample, sequenced in a study of blood T cell repertoires in COVID-19. Libraries were prepared by immunoSEQ multiplex PCR; TCRdb keeps only in-frame clonotypes and omits some of them. This sample carries about 95,000 clones, around 90% of them seen once, and the ten largest clones take 5.2%. Sequencing input: peripheral blood. The receptors derive from a man between 60 and 70 years old with COVID-19, enrolled during active disease. The CDR3 runs from the conserved cysteine through the conserved F or W. A D gene is named only where the DNA matches it firmly. Clone size appears in some rows only: once, few, many, or a class for an expanded clone.

d_gene: TRBD1
abundance: NA
len: 14
j_gene: TRBJ1-6
v_gene: TRBV11-3
CDR3nt: TGTGCCAGCAGCTCGACAGGGTTCGGTTCACCCCTCCACTTT
CDR3aa: CASSSTGFGSPLHF

d_gene: TRBD1
abundance: NA
len: 17
j_gene: TRBJ1-5
v_gene: TRBV5-8
CDR3nt: TGTGCCAGCAGCCTGAGTAGGGACAGCAATAGCAATCAGCCCCAGCATTTT
CDR3aa: CASSLSRDSNSNQPQHF

d_gene: NA
abundance: NA
len: 11
j_gene: TRBJ2-7
v_gene: TRBV12-5
CDR3nt: TGTGCTAGTGGCACCCCCGGCGAGCAGTACTTC
CDR3aa: CASGTPGEQYF

d_gene: NA
abundance: NA
len: 14
j_gene: TRBJ2-7
v_gene: TRBV3-1/TRBV3-2
CDR3nt: TGTGCCAGCAGCCAAGATTACCAGGTGGACGAGCAGTACTTC
CDR3aa: CASSQDYQVDEQYF

d_gene: TRBD1
abundance: NA
len: 14
j_gene: TRBJ2-7
v_gene: TRBV10-3
CDR3nt: TGTGCCATCAGTGAGTCGACAGGGGCTTACGAGCAGTACTTC
CDR3aa: CAISESTGAYEQYF

d_gene: TRBD1
abundance: NA
len: 15
j_gene: TRBJ2-6
v_gene: TRBV7-2
CDR3nt: TGTGCCAGCAGCTCGACAGGGGCTGGGGCCAACGTCCTGACTTTC
CDR3aa: CASSSTGAGANVLTF

d_gene: NA
abundance: NA
len: 15
j_gene: TRBJ2-3
v_gene: TRBV3-1/TRBV3-2
CDR3nt: TGTGCCAGCAGCCCAACTACAGGTGCAGTAGATACGCAGTATTTT
CDR3aa: CASSPTTGAVDTQYF

d_gene: NA
abundance: NA
len: 16
j_gene: TRBJ1-1
v_gene: TRBV7-2
CDR3nt: TGTGCCAGCAGCTTAGTTTGGGGCAGACAGAACACTGAAGCTTTCTTT
CDR3aa: CASSLVWGRQNTEAFF

d_gene: TRBD1
abundance: NA
len: 15
j_gene: TRBJ1-5
v_gene: TRBV6-2/TRBV6-3
CDR3nt: TGTGCCAGCAGTTCCCGGGACAGGGGGAATCAGCCCCAGCATTTT
CDR3aa: CASSSRDRGNQPQHF

d_gene: TRBD2
abundance: NA
len: 16
j_gene: TRBJ2-2
v_gene: TRBV6-4
CDR3nt: TGTGCCAGCAGTGACGGGGGACTAGCGGGCACCGGGGAGCTGTTTTTT
CDR3aa: CASSDGGLAGTGELFF

d_gene: TRBD1
abundance: NA
len: 13
j_gene: TRBJ2-1
v_gene: TRBV12-3/TRBV12-4
CDR3nt: TGTGCCAGCGGACAGGGGTCCTACAATGAGCAGTTCTTC
CDR3aa: CASGQGSYNEQFF

d_gene: TRBD1
abundance: NA
len: 12
j_gene: TRBJ2-5
v_gene: TRBV3-1/TRBV3-2
CDR3nt: TGTGCCAGCCGGACAGGGGATGAGACCCAGTACTTC
CDR3aa: CASRTGDETQYF

d_gene: TRBD1
abundance: NA
len: 14
j_gene: TRBJ2-1
v_gene: TRBV30
CDR3nt: TGTGCCTGGAGTGTGAGACAGGGATGGAATGAGCAGTTCTTC
CDR3aa: CAWSVRQGWNEQFF

d_gene: TRBD1
abundance: NA
len: 12
j_gene: TRBJ1-2
v_gene: TRBV10-3
CDR3nt: TGTGCCATCAGACAGGGGGCGGATGGCTACACCTTC
CDR3aa: CAIRQGADGYTF

d_gene: NA
abundance: once
len: 15
j_gene: TRBJ1-4
v_gene: TRBV4-1
CDR3nt: TGCGCCAGCAGCCAAGAACCCTTTAGAAATGAAAAACTGTTTTTT
CDR3aa: CASSQEPFRNEKLFF

d_gene: NA
abundance: NA
len: 16
j_gene: TRBJ2-7
v_gene: TRBV25-1
CDR3nt: TGTGCCAGCAGTGGGGGTGGGCAGGACATTGTCCACGAGCAGTACTTC
CDR3aa: CASSGGGQDIVHEQYF

d_gene: TRBD1
abundance: once
len: 15
j_gene: TRBJ2-1
v_gene: TRBV10-3
CDR3nt: TGTGCCATCAGACCGGGACAGAGGACCAGCGATGAGCAGTTCTTC
CDR3aa: CAIRPGQRTSDEQFF

d_gene: NA
abundance: NA
len: 16
j_gene: TRBJ2-7
v_gene: TRBV18
CDR3nt: TGTGCCAGCTCACCACAAAGAGAGGTTATCTCCCTCGAGCAGTACTTC
CDR3aa: CASSPQREVISLEQYF

d_gene: TRBD2
abundance: once
len: 13
j_gene: TRBJ2-4
v_gene: TRBV6-5
CDR3nt: TGTGCCAGCACGAATAGCGGGAGAAACATTCAGTACTTC
CDR3aa: CASTNSGRNIQYF

d_gene: NA
abundance: NA
len: 16
j_gene: TRBJ2-6
v_gene: TRBV7-9
CDR3nt: TGTGCCAGCAGCTTAGCGCCCAGGGCTGGGGCCAACGTCCTGACTTTC
CDR3aa: CASSLAPRAGANVLTF

d_gene: NA
abundance: NA
len: 15
j_gene: TRBJ2-7
v_gene: TRBV7-9
CDR3nt: TGTGCCAGCAGCTTGTTAAGCGGGTCCTTAGATGAGCAGTACTTC
CDR3aa: CASSLLSGSLDEQYF

d_gene: TRBD1
abundance: NA
len: 15
j_gene: TRBJ2-7
v_gene: TRBV19
CDR3nt: TGTGCCAGTAGTATAGACAGGACAGGTTTATACGAGCAGTACTTC
CDR3aa: CASSIDRTGLYEQYF

d_gene: NA
abundance: NA
len: 15
j_gene: TRBJ2-3
v_gene: TRBV6-2/TRBV6-3
CDR3nt: TGTGCCAGCAGTTTACTAGGCTCCCGCACAGATACGCAGTATTTT
CDR3aa: CASSLLGSRTDTQYF

d_gene: TRBD1
abundance: NA
len: 19
j_gene: TRBJ2-1
v_gene: TRBV6-1
CDR3nt: TGTGCCAGCAGTGAAGCGCAAGAAGGCGGGACAGGGGCTTCAGATGAGCAGTTCTTC
CDR3aa: CASSEAQEGGTGASDEQFF

d_gene: NA
abundance: NA
len: 13
j_gene: TRBJ2-1
v_gene: TRBV5-4
CDR3nt: TGTGCCAGCAGCGCGGTCCTCTACAATGAGCAGTTCTTC
CDR3aa: CASSAVLYNEQFF

d_gene: NA
abundance: NA
len: 15
j_gene: TRBJ2-3
v_gene: TRBV27
CDR3nt: TGTGCCAGCAGTGGGAAGGACAGAGGGACAGATACGCAGTATTTT
CDR3aa: CASSGKDRGTDTQYF

d_gene: TRBD2
abundance: once
len: 16
j_gene: TRBJ2-3
v_gene: TRBV28
CDR3nt: TGTGCCAGCAACCACCTAGCGGTCTCTAGCACAGATACGCAGTATTTT
CDR3aa: CASNHLAVSSTDTQYF

d_gene: TRBD2
abundance: NA
len: 16
j_gene: TRBJ2-3
v_gene: TRBV7-8
CDR3nt: TGTGCCAGCAGCTTAGTTAGCGGGATGCAGACAGATACGCAGTATTTT
CDR3aa: CASSLVSGMQTDTQYF

d_gene: NA
abundance: NA
len: 14
j_gene: TRBJ1-1
v_gene: TRBV7-2
CDR3nt: TGTGCCAGCAGCTTAGATTCCGGGGACACTGAAGCTTTCTTT
CDR3aa: CASSLDSGDTEAFF

d_gene: TRBD1
abundance: NA
len: 15
j_gene: TRBJ2-7
v_gene: TRBV19
CDR3nt: TGTGCCAGTAGTAACCGACAGGGCTTCCCCTACGAGCAGTACTTC
CDR3aa: CASSNRQGFPYEQYF

d_gene: TRBD2
abundance: NA
len: 19
j_gene: TRBJ2-2
v_gene: TRBV4-1
CDR3nt: TGCGCCAGCAGCCAGTCGCGACTAGCGGGAGGGCCGGGCACCGGGGAGCTGTTTTTT
CDR3aa: CASSQSRLAGGPGTGELFF

d_gene: NA
abundance: NA
len: 14
j_gene: TRBJ1-1
v_gene: TRBV5-1
CDR3nt: TGCGCCAGCAGCTTGGAGTGGGGCCCCAGGGGAGCTTTCTTT
CDR3aa: CASSLEWGPRGAFF

d_gene: NA
abundance: once
len: 13
j_gene: TRBJ2-1
v_gene: TRBV2
CDR3nt: TGTGCCAGCAACACCTACAGGGAAAGAGAGCAGTTCTTC
CDR3aa: CASNTYREREQFF

d_gene: TRBD1
abundance: once
len: 16
j_gene: TRBJ1-3
v_gene: TRBV24-1
CDR3nt: TGTGCCACCAGTGATCCCGGGACAGGGTCTGGAAACACCATATATTTT
CDR3aa: CATSDPGTGSGNTIYF

d_gene: TRBD2
abundance: NA
len: 19
j_gene: TRBJ2-5
v_gene: TRBV5-1
CDR3nt: TGCGCCAGCAGCCCCATCGGGGCTAGCGGGAGGGCCGTTCGGGAGACCCAGTACTTC
CDR3aa: CASSPIGASGRAVRETQYF

d_gene: NA
abundance: NA
len: 14
j_gene: TRBJ1-2
v_gene: TRBV7-9
CDR3nt: TGTGCCAGCAGCTTAGTCCAGTCGGGGAATGGCTACACCTTC
CDR3aa: CASSLVQSGNGYTF

d_gene: NA
abundance: NA
len: 12
j_gene: TRBJ1-2
v_gene: TRBV6-2/TRBV6-3
CDR3nt: TGTGCCAGCAGTTACGCGGGCATTGGCTACACCTTC
CDR3aa: CASSYAGIGYTF

d_gene: NA
abundance: NA
len: 16
j_gene: TRBJ1-6
v_gene: TRBV7-9
CDR3nt: TGTGCCAGCAGCCCCGCCGGGGGAATCCGGATATCACCCCTCCACTTT
CDR3aa: CASSPAGGIRISPLHF

d_gene: NA
abundance: NA
len: 15
j_gene: TRBJ1-1
v_gene: TRBV4-1
CDR3nt: TGCGCCAGCAGCCAAGAGAACGGACAGAACACTGAAGCTTTCTTT
CDR3aa: CASSQENGQNTEAFF

d_gene: NA
abundance: NA
len: 13
j_gene: TRBJ1-1
v_gene: TRBV6-5
CDR3nt: NA
CDR3aa: CASSSSRGTEAFF

d_gene: TRBD1
abundance: NA
len: 15
j_gene: TRBJ1-1
v_gene: TRBV28
CDR3nt: TGTGCCAGCCTCAGACAGGGATGGAAGGACACTGAAGCTTTCTTT
CDR3aa: CASLRQGWKDTEAFF

d_gene: NA
abundance: NA
len: 13
j_gene: TRBJ1-2
v_gene: TRBV3-1/TRBV3-2
CDR3nt: TGTGCCAGCAGCCCCGGGGGGCCCTATGGCTACACCTTC
CDR3aa: CASSPGGPYGYTF

d_gene: TRBD1
abundance: NA
len: 15
j_gene: TRBJ1-5
v_gene: TRBV19
CDR3nt: TGTGCCAGTAGTATTGAACAGGGGGCCGGGCAGCCCCAGCATTTT
CDR3aa: CASSIEQGAGQPQHF

d_gene: TRBD1
abundance: NA
len: 18
j_gene: TRBJ2-5
v_gene: TRBV5-4
CDR3nt: TGTGCCAGCAGCCATCTATCCCACTTCGGACAGGCCCAAGAGACCCAGTACTTC
CDR3aa: CASSHLSHFGQAQETQYF

d_gene: TRBD2
abundance: NA
len: 14
j_gene: TRBJ2-7
v_gene: TRBV18
CDR3nt: TGTGCCAGCTCACCGGCGGGAGTAGCTACGAGGCAGTACTTC
CDR3aa: CASSPAGVATRQYF

d_gene: NA
abundance: NA
len: 18
j_gene: TRBJ2-2
v_gene: TRBV10-3
CDR3nt: TGTGCCACCAGGGGTTTCTGGGCCGACGCAGCGAACACCGGGGAGCTGTTTTTT
CDR3aa: CATRGFWADAANTGELFF

d_gene: NA
abundance: NA
len: 13
j_gene: TRBJ2-1
v_gene: TRBV28
CDR3nt: TGTGCCAGCAGTTTCCAGAACTACAATGAGCAGTTCTTC
CDR3aa: CASSFQNYNEQFF

d_gene: NA
abundance: once
len: 17
j_gene: TRBJ2-6
v_gene: TRBV7-6
CDR3nt: TGTGCCAGCAGCCCCGATGGGGCAGACTCTGGGGCCAACGTCCTGACTTTC
CDR3aa: CASSPDGADSGANVLTF

d_gene: TRBD2
abundance: NA
len: 13
j_gene: TRBJ2-1
v_gene: TRBV2
CDR3nt: TGTGCCGGAAGCGGGAGAGTAGGGAATGAGCAGTTCTTC
CDR3aa: CAGSGRVGNEQFF